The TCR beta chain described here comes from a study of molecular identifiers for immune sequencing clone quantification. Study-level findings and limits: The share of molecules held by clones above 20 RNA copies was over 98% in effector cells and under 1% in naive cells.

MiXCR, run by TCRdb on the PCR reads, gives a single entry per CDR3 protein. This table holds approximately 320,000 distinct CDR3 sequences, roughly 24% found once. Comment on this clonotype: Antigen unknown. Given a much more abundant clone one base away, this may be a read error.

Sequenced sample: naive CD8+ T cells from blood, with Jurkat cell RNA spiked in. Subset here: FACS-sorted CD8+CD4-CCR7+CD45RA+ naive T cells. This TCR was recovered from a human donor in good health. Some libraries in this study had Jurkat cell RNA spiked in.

This CDR3 is CSVVGGAGYAQYF. CDR3 coding DNA: TGCAGCGTTGTTGGGGGGGCAGGCTACGCGCAGTACTTC. This rearrangement joins TRBV29-1 to TRBJ2-7; tentative D call: TRBD2 (7 bases). This CDR3 spans 13 amino acids. CDR1 and CDR2 (germline): SQVTM, ANQGSEA.